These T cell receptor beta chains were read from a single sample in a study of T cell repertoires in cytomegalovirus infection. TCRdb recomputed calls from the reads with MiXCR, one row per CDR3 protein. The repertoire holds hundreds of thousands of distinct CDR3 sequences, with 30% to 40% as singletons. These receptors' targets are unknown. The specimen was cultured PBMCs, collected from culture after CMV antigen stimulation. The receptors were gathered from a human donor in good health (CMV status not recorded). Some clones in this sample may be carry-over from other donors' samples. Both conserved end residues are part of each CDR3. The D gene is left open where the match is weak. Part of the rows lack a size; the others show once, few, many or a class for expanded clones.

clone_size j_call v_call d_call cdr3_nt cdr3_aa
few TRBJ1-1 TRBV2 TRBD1 TGTGCCAGCTGCCAGGGGGCCACTGAAGCTTTCTTT CASCQGATEAFF
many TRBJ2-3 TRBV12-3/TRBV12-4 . TGTGCCAGCAGTTTTCTTCGGAGGGGAGATACGCAGTATTTT CASSFLRRGDTQYF
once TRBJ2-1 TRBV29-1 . TGCAGCGTAGGAGGGGTTAACAATGAGCAGTTCTTC CSVGGVNNEQFF
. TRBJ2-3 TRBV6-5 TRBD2 TGTGCCAGCAGTTACTCGCGGACTAGCGGGGGGGGCACAGATACGCAGTATTTT CASSYSRTSGGGTDTQYF
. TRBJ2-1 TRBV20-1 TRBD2 TGCAGTGCTTCAGCGGGAGTAGGCAATGAGCAGTTCTTC CSASAGVGNEQFF
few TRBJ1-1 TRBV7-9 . TGTGCCAGCAGCTTTCTGTCGGAAGCGGGGACTGAAGCTTTCTTT CASSFLSEAGTEAFF
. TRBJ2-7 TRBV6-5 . TGTGCCAGCAGTCGGTATAACGGATACGAGCAGTACTTC CASSRYNGYEQYF
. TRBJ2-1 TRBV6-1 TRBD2 TGTGCCAGCAGTGAGTCGACTAGCGGCTACAATGAGCAGTTCTTC CASSESTSGYNEQFF
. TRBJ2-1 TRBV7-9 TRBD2 TGTGCCAGCAGCTTAGGCGGGAGCGGCGCTAGGGGTGAGCAGTTCTTC CASSLGGSGARGEQFF
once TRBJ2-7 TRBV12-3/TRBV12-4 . TGTGCCAGCAGTTTGGGACCGGACCTCGACGAGCAGTACTTC CASSLGPDLDEQYF
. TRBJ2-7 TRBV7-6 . TGTGCCAGCAACCAGGGGAAAGGATACGAGCAGTACTTC CASNQGKGYEQYF
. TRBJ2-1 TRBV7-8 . TGTGCCAGCAGCCCTCGGAAGTTGTTCCATGAGCAGTTCTTC CASSPRKLFHEQFF
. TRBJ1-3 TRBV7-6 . TGTGCCAGCAGCGTATCCGGGAGCCAAGGCACCATATATTTT CASSVSGSQGTIYF
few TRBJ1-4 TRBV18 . TGTGCCAGCTCACCAAGTGCGGGACCCGAGACTAATGAAAAACTGTTTTTT CASSPSAGPETNEKLFF
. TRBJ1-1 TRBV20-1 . TGCAGTGCTAGAGAGGATGAAGCTTTCTTT CSAREDEAFF
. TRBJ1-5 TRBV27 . TGTGCCAGCAGTCAGTCTCTAATCCGAGGTAGCAATCAGCCCCAGCATTTT CASSQSLIRGSNQPQHF
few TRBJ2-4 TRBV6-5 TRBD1 TGTGCCAGCAGTTACCCGACCGGGACAGGGAAAAACATTCAGTACTTC CASSYPTGTGKNIQYF
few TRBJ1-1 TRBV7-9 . TGTGCCAGCAGCTTAGGAGGACCGGACGCGGGAGGGATCCCGGTAGCTTTCTTT CASSLGGPDAGGIPVAFF
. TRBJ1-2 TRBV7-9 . TGTGCCATCGACGGGGGTGCCTATGGCTACACCTTC CAIDGGAYGYTF
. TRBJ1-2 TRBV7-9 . TGTGCCAGCAGCTTAGTAGGGCAGGTCGATGGCTACACCTTC CASSLVGQVDGYTF
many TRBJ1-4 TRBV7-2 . TGTGCCAGCAGCCGGGAAGGGGGGGAAGAAAAACTGTTTTTT CASSREGGEEKLFF
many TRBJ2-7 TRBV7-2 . TGTGCCAGCAGCTTAGCTAGCACCTACGAGCAGTACTTC CASSLASTYEQYF
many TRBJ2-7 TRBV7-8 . TGTGCCAGCACCGCCCAAGGTTACGAGCAGTACTTC CASTAQGYEQYF
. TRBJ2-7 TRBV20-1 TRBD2 TGCAGTGCTAAGCGGACTAGCGGTCCCTACGAGCAGTACTTC CSAKRTSGPYEQYF
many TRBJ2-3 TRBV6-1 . TGTGCCAGCAGTCTCACTAGGGAAACAGATACGCAGTATTTT CASSLTRETDTQYF
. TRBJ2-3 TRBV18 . TGTGCCAGCTCACGACAGGCAGATACGCAGTATTTT CASSRQADTQYF
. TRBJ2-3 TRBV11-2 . TGTGCCAGCAGCCCCTCAGATAGCGGATACACAGATAAGCAGTATTTT CASSPSDSGYTDKQYF
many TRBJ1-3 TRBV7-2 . TGTGCCAGCAGCCCGACCGGGGTCGGAAACACCATATATTTT CASSPTGVGNTIYF
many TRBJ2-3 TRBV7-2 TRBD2 TGTGCCAGCAGCCCGGGGACTAGCGCAGATACGCAGTATTTT CASSPGTSADTQYF
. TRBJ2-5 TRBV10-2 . TGCGCCAGCAGGGGACTGGGGGAAGAGACCCAGTACTTC CASRGLGEETQYF
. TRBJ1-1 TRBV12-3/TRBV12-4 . TGTGCCAGCAGTTTGGCAAGTGGTGGGGGCACTGAAGCTTTCTTT CASSLASGGGTEAFF
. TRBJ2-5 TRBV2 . TGTGCCAGCAGCCGACCCCGCCAAGAGACCCAGTACTTC CASSRPRQETQYF
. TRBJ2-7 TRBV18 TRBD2 TGTGCCAGCTCACCACCTCGCGGGGGGCCTGGCGAGCAGTACTTC CASSPPRGGPGEQYF
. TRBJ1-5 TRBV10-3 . TGTGCCATCAGTGAATCAGGGTATAGCAATCAGCCCCAGCATTTT CAISESGYSNQPQHF
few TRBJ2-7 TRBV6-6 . TGTGCCAGCACCCGAGGCCAGTCCTACGAGCAGTACTTC CASTRGQSYEQYF
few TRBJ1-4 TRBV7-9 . TGTGCCAGCAGCCGGAATGGACTCACTAAACTGTTTTTT CASSRNGLTKLFF
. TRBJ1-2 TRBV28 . TGTGCCAGCATCGGAACGACTAACTATGGCTACACCTTC CASIGTTNYGYTF
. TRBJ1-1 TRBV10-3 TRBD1 TGTGCCATCAGCCGACCGGGACAGGGTAGCACTGAAGCTTTCTTT CAISRPGQGSTEAFF
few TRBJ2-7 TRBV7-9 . TGTGCCAGCCGCCGTGGTATCGGGGATAGCTCCTACGAGCAGTACTTC CASRRGIGDSSYEQYF
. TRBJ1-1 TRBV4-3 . TGCGCCAGCAGCCAAGATACGGTATGGGGCACTGAAGCTTTCTTT CASSQDTVWGTEAFF
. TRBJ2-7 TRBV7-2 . TGTGCCAGCAGCTGGGACCCCAGCTCCTACGAGCAGTACTTC CASSWDPSSYEQYF
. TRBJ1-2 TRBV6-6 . TGTGCCGGTCGCCCGCAGGGATTTGACTATGGCTACACCTTC CAGRPQGFDYGYTF
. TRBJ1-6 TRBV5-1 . TGCGCCAGCAGCTTGGACCGACCAGTAAATTCACCCCTCCACTTT CASSLDRPVNSPLHF
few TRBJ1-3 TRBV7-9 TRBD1 TGTGCCAGCGGCGGGACAGGGGACTCTGGAAACACCATATATTTT CASGGTGDSGNTIYF
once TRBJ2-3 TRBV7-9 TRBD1 TGTGCCAGCAGCCCGGTGACAGGGGTGGATACGCAGTATTTT CASSPVTGVDTQYF
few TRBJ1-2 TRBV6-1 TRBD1 TGTGCCAGCAGTGATGCGGGACAGGGGCCAAACTATGGCTACACCTTC CASSDAGQGPNYGYTF
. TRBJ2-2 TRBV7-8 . TGTGCCAGCAGCTTTCTGCGGGCGGCCACCGGGGAGCTGTTTTTT CASSFLRAATGELFF
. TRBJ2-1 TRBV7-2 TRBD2 TGTGCCAGCATCCCCCCCGGGACTAGCTACAATGAGCAGTTCTTC CASIPPGTSYNEQFF
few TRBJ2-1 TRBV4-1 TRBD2 TGCGCCAGCAGCCAAGAAGGGACTAGCAGTGAGCAGTTCTTC CASSQEGTSSEQFF
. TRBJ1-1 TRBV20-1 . TGCAGTGCTAGAAAAAGGACGGGGAACACTGAAGCTTTCTTT CSARKRTGNTEAFF
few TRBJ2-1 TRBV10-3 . TGTGCCATCAGTCCCCCGGACAGCAATGAGCAGTTCTTC CAISPPDSNEQFF
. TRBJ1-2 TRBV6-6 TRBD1 TGTGCCAGCTTAACCCATGGAGGACAGGGGGCTCAAGGTGGCTACACCTTC CASLTHGGQGAQGGYTF
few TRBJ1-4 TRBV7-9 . TGTGCCAGCAGCTTGGCCACCGGACCGGACCCCCATGAAAAACTGTTTTTT CASSLATGPDPHEKLFF
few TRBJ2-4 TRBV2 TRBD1 TGTGCCAGCAGGGACAGGGCGGACATTCAGTACTTC CASRDRADIQYF
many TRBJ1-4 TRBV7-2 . TGTGCCAGCAGCTTAGCAGCAACTAATGAAAAACTGTTTTTT CASSLAATNEKLFF